This T cell receptor beta chain was found in a study of blood T cell repertoires in COVID-19. Study context: PBMCs, B-cell-depleted T cells, or T cells were the source of the cDNA or gDNA that made up the material.

The repertoire was sequenced with immunoSEQ multiplex PCR; TCRdb's copy has only in-frame clones and lacks some. The data show about 130,000 clones, with over 75% seen just once and more than 3.5% held by the top ten. Trimming cost V 10 bases and J 3 bases, with 19 bases left between them. This CDR3 is 15 amino acids long. Per germline, CDR1 LNHDA and CDR2 SQIVND (reference sequence). This receptor was obtained from a woman in her sixties with acute or convalescent COVID-19. What was sequenced was peripheral blood. The V and J genes are TRBV19 and TRBJ1-3, with a possible D match to TRBD1 (5 bases). CDR3 DNA: TGTGCCACCCAACCTACAGGTAGCTTTGGAAACACCATATATTTT. It yields the protein CATQPTGSFGNTIYF.